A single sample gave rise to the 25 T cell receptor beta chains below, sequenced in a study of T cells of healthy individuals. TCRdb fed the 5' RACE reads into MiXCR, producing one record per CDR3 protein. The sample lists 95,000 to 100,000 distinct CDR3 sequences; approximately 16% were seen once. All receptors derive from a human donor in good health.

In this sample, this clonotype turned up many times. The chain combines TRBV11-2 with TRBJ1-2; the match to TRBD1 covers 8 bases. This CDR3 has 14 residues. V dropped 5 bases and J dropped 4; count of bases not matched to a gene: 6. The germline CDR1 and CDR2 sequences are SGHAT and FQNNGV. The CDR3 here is CASSPGTGSYGYTF. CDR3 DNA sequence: TGTGCCAGCAGCCCCGGGACAGGCTCCTATGGCTACACCTTC. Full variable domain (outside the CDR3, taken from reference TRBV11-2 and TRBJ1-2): EAGVAQSPRYKIIEKRQSVAFWCNPISGHATLYWYQQILGQGPKLLIQFQNNGVVDDSQLPKDRFSAERLKGVDSTLKIQPAKLEDSAVYLCASSPGTGSYGYTFGSGTRLTVV.

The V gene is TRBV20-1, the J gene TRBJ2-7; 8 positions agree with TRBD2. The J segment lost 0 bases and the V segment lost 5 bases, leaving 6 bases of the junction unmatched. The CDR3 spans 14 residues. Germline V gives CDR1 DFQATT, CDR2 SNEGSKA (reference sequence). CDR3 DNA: TGCAGTGCTCAGCGGGGGACCAGCTCCTACGAGCAGTACTTC. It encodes CSAQRGTSSYEQYF.

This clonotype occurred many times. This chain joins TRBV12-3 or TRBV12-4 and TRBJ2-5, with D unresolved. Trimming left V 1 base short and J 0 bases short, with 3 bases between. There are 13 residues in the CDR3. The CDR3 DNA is TGTGCCAGCAGTTTAGACAACCAAGAGACCCAGTACTTC. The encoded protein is CASSLDNQETQYF.

CDR3 protein: CACNLGNEQFF. CDR3 DNA sequence: TGTGCGTGCAATTTGGGCAATGAGCAGTTCTTC. The rearrangement links TRBV28 to TRBJ2-1; no clear D. This CDR3 region has 11 residues. The germline gives CDR1 MDHEN, CDR2 SYDVKM.

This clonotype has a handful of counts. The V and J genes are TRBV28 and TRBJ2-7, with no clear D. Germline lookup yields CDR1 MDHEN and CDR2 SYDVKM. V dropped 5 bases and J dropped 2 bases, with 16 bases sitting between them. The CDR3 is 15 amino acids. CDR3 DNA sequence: TGTGCCAGCAGTCTCCTCCGTGGGCAGACCTACGAGCAGTACTTC. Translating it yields CASSLLRGQTYEQYF.

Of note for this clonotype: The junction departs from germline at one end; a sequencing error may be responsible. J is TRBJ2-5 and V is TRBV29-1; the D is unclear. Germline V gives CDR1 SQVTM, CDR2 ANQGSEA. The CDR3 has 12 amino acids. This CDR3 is CSIEASGETQYF. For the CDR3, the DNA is TGCAGCATTGAAGCCTCGGGAGAGACCCAGTACTTC.

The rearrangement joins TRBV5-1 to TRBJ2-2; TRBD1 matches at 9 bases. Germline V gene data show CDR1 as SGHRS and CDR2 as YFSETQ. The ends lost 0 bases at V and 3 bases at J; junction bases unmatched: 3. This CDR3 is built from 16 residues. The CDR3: CASSLVGTGYTGELFF. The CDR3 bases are TGCGCCAGCAGCTTGGTCGGGACAGGGTACACCGGGGAGCTGTTTTTT.

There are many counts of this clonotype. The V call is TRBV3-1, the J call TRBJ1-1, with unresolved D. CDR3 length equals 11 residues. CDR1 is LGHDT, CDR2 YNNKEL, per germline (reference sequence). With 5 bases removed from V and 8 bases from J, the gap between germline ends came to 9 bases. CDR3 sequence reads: CASSSIGEAFF. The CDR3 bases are TGTGCCAGCAGCTCTATTGGGGAAGCTTTCTTT.

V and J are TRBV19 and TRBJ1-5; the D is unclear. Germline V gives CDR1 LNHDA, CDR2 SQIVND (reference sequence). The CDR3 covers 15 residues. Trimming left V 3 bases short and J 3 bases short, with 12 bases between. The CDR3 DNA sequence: TGTGCCAGTAGTATGATCCCGGGCACCAATCAGCCCCAGCATTTT. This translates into CASSMIPGTNQPQHF.

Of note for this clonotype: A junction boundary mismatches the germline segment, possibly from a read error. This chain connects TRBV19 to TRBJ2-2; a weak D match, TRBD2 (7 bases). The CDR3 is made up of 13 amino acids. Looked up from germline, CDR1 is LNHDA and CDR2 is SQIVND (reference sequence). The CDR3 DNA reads TGTGCCAGTAGTTTAAGACAAGGGGGGGGGCTGTTTTTT. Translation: CASSLRQGGGLFF. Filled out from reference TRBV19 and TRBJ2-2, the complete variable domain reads DGGITQSPKYLFRKEGQNVTLSCEQNLNHDAMYWYRQDPGQGLRLIYYSQIVNDFQKGDIAEGYSVSREKKESFPLTVTSAQKNPTAFYLCASSLRQGGGLFFGEGSRLTVL.

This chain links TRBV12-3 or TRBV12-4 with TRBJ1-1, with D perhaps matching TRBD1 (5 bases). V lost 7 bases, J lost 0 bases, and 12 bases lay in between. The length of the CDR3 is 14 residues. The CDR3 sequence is CASNHRRLNTEAFF. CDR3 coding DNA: TGTGCCAGCAACCACAGGCGATTGAACACTGAAGCTTTCTTT.

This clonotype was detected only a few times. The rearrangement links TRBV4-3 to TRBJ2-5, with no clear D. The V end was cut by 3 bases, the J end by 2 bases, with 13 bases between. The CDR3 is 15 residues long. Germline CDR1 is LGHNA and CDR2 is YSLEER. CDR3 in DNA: TGCGCCAGCAGCCAGGAGAGGAATGGGCAAGAGACCCAGTACTTC. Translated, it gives CASSQERNGQETQYF.

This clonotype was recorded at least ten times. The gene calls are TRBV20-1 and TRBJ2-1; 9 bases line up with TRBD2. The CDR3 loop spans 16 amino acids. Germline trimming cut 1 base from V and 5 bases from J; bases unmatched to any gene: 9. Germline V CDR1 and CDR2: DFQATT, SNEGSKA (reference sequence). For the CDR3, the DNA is TGCAGTGCTAGAGGACTAGCGGCGAATTCCCACAATGAGCAGTTCTTC. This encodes CSARGLAANSHNEQFF.

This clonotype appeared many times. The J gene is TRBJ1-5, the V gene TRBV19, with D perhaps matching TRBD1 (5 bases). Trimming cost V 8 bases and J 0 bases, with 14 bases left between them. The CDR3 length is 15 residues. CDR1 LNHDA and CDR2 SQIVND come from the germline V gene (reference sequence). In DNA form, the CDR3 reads TGTGCCAGTCTTTGGACATTTACTAGCAATCAGCCCCAGCATTTT. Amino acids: CASLWTFTSNQPQHF.

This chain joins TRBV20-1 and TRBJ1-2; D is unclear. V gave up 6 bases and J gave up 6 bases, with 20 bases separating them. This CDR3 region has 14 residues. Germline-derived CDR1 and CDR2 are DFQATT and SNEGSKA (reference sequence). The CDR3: CSALLSPKRDGYTF. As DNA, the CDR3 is TGCAGTGCCCTACTATCTCCTAAGCGGGATGGCTACACCTTC.

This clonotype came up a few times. CDR3 DNA sequence: TGTGCCAGTACCCCCCGGACAGGGACGCTTTATAGCAATCAGCCCCAGCATTTT. Translating gives CASTPRTGTLYSNQPQHF. The chain joins TRBV19 to TRBJ1-5; TRBD1 agrees at 8 bases. J was trimmed by 0 bases and V by 7 bases; bases with no gene match: 14. This CDR3 is built from 18 residues. Germline loops: CDR1 LNHDA, CDR2 SQIVND (reference sequence).

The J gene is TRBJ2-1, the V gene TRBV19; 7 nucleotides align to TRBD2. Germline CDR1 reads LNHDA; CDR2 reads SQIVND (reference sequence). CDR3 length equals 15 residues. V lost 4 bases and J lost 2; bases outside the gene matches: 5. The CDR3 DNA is TGTGCCAGTAGTACGAGCGGGGAAGCCTACAATGAGCAGTTCTTC. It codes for CASSTSGEAYNEQFF.

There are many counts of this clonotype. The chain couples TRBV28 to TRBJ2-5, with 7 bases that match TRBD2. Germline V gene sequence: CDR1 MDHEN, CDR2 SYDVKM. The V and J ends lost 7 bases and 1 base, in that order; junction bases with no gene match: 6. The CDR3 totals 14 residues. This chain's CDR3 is CASTDRGVQETQYF. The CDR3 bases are TGTGCCAGCACGGACCGGGGGGTCCAAGAGACCCAGTACTTC.

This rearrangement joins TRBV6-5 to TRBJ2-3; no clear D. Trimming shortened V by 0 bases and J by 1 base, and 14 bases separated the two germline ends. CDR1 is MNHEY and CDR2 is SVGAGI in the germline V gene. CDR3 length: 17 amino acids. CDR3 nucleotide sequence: TGTGCCAGCAGTTACTCTTGGCGGAGAGAAGGCACAGATACGCAGTATTTT. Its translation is CASSYSWRREGTDTQYF.

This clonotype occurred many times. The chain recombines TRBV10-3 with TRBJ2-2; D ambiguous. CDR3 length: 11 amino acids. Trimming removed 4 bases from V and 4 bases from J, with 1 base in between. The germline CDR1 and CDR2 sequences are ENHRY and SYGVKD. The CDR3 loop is CAISGTGELFF. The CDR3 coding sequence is TGTGCCATCAGTGGCACCGGGGAGCTGTTTTTT.

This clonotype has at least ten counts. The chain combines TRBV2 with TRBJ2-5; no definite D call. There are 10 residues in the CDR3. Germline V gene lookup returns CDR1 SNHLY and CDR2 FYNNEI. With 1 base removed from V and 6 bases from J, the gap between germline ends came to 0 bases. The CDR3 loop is CASSEETQYF. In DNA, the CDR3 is TGTGCCAGCAGTGAAGAGACCCAGTACTTC. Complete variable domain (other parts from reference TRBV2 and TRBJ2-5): EPEVTQTPSHQVTQMGQEVILRCVPISNHLYFYWYRQILGQKVEFLVSFYNNEISEKSEIFDDQFSVERPDGSNFTLKIRSTKLEDSAMYFCASSEETQYFGPGTRLLVL.

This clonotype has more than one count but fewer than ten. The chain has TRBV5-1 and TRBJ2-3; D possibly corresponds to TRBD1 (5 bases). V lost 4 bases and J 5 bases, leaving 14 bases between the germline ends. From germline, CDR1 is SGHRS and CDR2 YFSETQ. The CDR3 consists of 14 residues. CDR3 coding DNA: TGCGCCAGCAGCGAACCTCGGCAGGGAGATACGCAGTATTTT. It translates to CASSEPRQGDTQYF. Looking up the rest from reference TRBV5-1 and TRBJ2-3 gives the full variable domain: KAGVTQTPRYLIKTRGQQVTLSCSPISGHRSVSWYQQTPGQGLQFLFEYFSETQRNKGNFPGRFSGRQFSNSRSEMNVSTLELGDSALYLCASSEPRQGDTQYFGPGTRLTVL.

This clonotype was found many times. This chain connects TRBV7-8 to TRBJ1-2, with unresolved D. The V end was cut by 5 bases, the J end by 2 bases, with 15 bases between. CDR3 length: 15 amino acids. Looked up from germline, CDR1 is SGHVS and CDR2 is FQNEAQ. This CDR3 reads CASSAGLPWNYGYTF. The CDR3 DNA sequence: TGTGCCAGCAGCGCCGGACTCCCCTGGAACTATGGCTACACCTTC.

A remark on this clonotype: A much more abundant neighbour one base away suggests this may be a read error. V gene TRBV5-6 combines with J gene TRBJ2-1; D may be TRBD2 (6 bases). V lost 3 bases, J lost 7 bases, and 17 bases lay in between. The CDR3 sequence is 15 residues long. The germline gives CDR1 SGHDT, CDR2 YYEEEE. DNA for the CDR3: TGTGCCAGCAGCTCGGGGAGGATTTCCGGAAATGAGCAGTTCTTC. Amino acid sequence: CASSSGRISGNEQFF.

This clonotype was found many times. This CDR3 reads CAISGTGITDTQYF. The DNA of the CDR3 is TGTGCCATCAGTGGGACAGGGATCACAGATACGCAGTATTTT. The chain recombines TRBV10-3 with TRBJ2-3, with 8 positions matching TRBD1. Germline V gene lookup returns CDR1 ENHRY and CDR2 SYGVKD. The CDR3 covers 14 residues. Unmatched junction bases numbered 2, after V lost 4 bases and J lost 2 bases.